This T cell receptor beta chain came from a study of shared clonotypes between healthy human individuals. Notes on the study in general: Clonotype sharing across a handful of donors was observed for around 5% of naive CD4 clonotypes.

To note about this clone: What it recognizes is unknown.

Repertoires were generated with immunoSEQ multiplex PCR, while TCRdb's copy carries only in-frame clones and drops some. This sample yields roughly 2 million clones, of which 95% are seen a single time; around 0.13% belongs to the top ten. Trimming took 8 bases from V and 8 from J; bases not matched to a gene: 10. This CDR3 contains 14 residues. In germline, CDR1 is SNHLY, CDR2 FYNNEI. The receptor was isolated from a man in his late teens or twenties in good health. V is TRBV2 and J is TRBJ1-2; 11 positions match TRBD1. The specimen sequenced was naive CD4+ T cells sorted from blood. Documented subset: CD45RA+ positively selected. The CDR3 DNA is TGTGCCAGCGCAATATTGGGACAGGGGGACGGCTACACCTTC. Residues: CASAILGQGDGYTF.